The 30 T cell receptor beta chains presented below share a single source sample, sequenced in a study of shared clonotypes between healthy human individuals. Produced via immunoSEQ multiplex PCR; TCRdb's table is partial and in-frame only. The sample has under 2,000,000 clones, less than 95% seen once; the top ten hold approximately 1.2%. Naivety among CD8 cells was defined by CD45RO negativity and positive CCR7 selection, thereby excluding terminally differentiated effector memory CD45RA+ cells. Sequenced sample: naive CD8+ T cells sorted from blood. Receptors originate from a man aged 18 to 29 in good health.

The chain joins TRBV19 to TRBJ1-2; 7 bases map to TRBD1. Trimming at V came to 7 bases and at J to 10 bases, leaving 12 bases not matched to a gene. The CDR3 is made up of 13 amino acids. Germline V CDR1 and CDR2: LNHDA, SQIVND (reference sequence). CDR3 in DNA: TGTGCCAGTAAGGGGGCCTGGAGGGTTGACTACACCTTC. Protein: CASKGAWRVDYTF.

The J gene is TRBJ2-2, the V gene TRBV28, with TRBD1 identical over 7 bases. The CDR3 contains 16 residues. V was clipped by 3 bases and J by 0 bases; unmatched bases: 4. Germline values: CDR1 MDHEN, CDR2 SYDVKM. The DNA for the CDR3 is TGTGCCAGCAGTTTGTATCAGGGGGCGAACACCGGGGAGCTGTTTTTT. Translating it yields CASSLYQGANTGELFF.

Comment on this clone: Other nucleotide sequences from this sample produce the same CDR3. The chain joins TRBV9 to TRBJ2-7; D is ambiguous. Trimming left V 0 bases short and J 1 base short, with 5 bases between. Germline assignment: CDR1 SGDLS and CDR2 YYNGEE. The CDR3 consists of 13 residues. The CDR3 nucleotides read TGTGCCAGCAGCGTAGAGGCTTCCTACGAGCAGTACTTC. Protein sequence: CASSVEASYEQYF.

With regard to this clone: Distinct nucleotide sequences in the sample also encode this CDR3. J is TRBJ1-4 and V is TRBV6-6; perhaps TRBD1 as D (6 bases). V was shortened by 4 bases and J by 3 bases, with 9 bases between the two germline ends. In germline, CDR1 is MNHNY, CDR2 SVGAGI (reference sequence). This CDR3 comprises 14 residues. CDR3 DNA sequence: TGTGCCAGCAGTTTGACAGGTCCTAATGAAAAACTGTTTTTT. Its translation is CASSLTGPNEKLFF.

The chain is built from TRBV11-2 and TRBJ1-1, with D possibly TRBD1 on 5 matching bases. Trimming took off 1 base at V and 5 bases at J, with 14 bases between the two ends. Germline V gene lookup returns CDR1 SGHAT and CDR2 FQNNGV. The CDR3 length is 15 residues. The CDR3 region has the DNA TGTGCCAGCAGCTTAGCCCGGACACCTTCTACTGAAGCTTTCTTT. Amino acid sequence: CASSLARTPSTEAFF.

CDR3 amino acids: CASSLEGREQYF. The CDR3 nucleotides are TGTGCCAGCAGCTTGGAGGGTAGGGAGCAGTACTTC. The chain carries TRBV5-4 and TRBJ2-7; D is unclear. Trimming pared 0 bases from V and 7 bases from J, leaving 8 bases between. This CDR3 contains 12 residues. Germline lookup yields CDR1 SGHNT and CDR2 YYREEE (reference sequence).

This clone was detected only once. The V gene is TRBV2, the J gene TRBJ1-4; 8 positions match TRBD1. CDR1 SNHLY and CDR2 FYNNEI come from the germline V gene. Germline trimming cut 7 bases from V and 8 bases from J; bases unmatched to any gene: 12. The CDR3 runs to 15 residues. CDR3 DNA sequence: TGTGCCAGCACCATTGGACAGGGAATGTGGGAAAAACTGTTTTTT. Protein product: CASTIGQGMWEKLFF.

In this sample, this clone turned up once. For the CDR3, the DNA is TGCGCCAGCAGCTTGTATAGCATCAATGAAAAACTGTTTTTT. It encodes CASSLYSINEKLFF. The chain recombines TRBV5-1 with TRBJ1-4, with no clear D. From germline, CDR1 is SGHRS and CDR2 YFSETQ. The ends were cut back, 1 base at V and 5 bases at J, with 9 bases in the middle. The CDR3 totals 14 residues.

CDR3 protein: CASSLEGQWGTEAFF. For the CDR3, the DNA is TGTGCCAGCAGCCTGGAGGGACAATGGGGCACTGAAGCTTTCTTT. V and J are TRBV7-2 and TRBJ1-1, with a weak D call TRBD1 (6 bases). Trimming took off 5 bases at V and 4 bases at J, with 17 bases between the two ends. The CDR3 covers 15 residues. Germline-derived CDR1 and CDR2 are SGHTA and FQGNSA.

The chain joins TRBV28 to TRBJ1-6; D unresolved. The CDR3 has 15 amino acids. CDR1 is MDHEN, CDR2 SYDVKM, per germline. Trimming removed 5 bases from V and 9 bases from J, with 17 bases in between. CDR3 sequence (DNA): TGTGCCAGCAGTGAGGACCCGCCTTACACTTCACCCCTCCACTTT. Protein product: CASSEDPPYTSPLHF.

V is TRBV13 and J is TRBJ1-1; 9 bases align to TRBD1. In germline, CDR1 is PRHDT, CDR2 FYEKMQ (reference sequence). V lost 4 bases, J lost 5 bases, and 8 bases stayed unmatched. The CDR3 is 15 residues long. This CDR3 is CASSSGTGSGTEAFF. The CDR3 DNA is TGTGCCAGCAGCTCCGGGACAGGGTCGGGGACTGAAGCTTTCTTT.

The genes are TRBV30 and TRBJ2-5; D might be TRBD1 or TRBD2, each matching 5 bases. CDR3 length equals 15 residues. Germline V CDR1 and CDR2: GTSNPN, SVGIG (reference sequence). Trimming left V 0 bases short and J 7 bases short, with 18 bases between. CDR3 region: CAWSVGDGAQGTQYF. In nucleotides, the CDR3 is TGTGCCTGGAGTGTGGGGGACGGGGCGCAGGGGACCCAGTACTTC. The variable domain in full, completed from reference TRBV30 and TRBJ2-5, reads SQTIHQWPATLVQPVGSPLSLECTVEGTSNPNLYWYRQAAGRGLQLLFYSVGIGQISSEVPQNLSASRPQDRQFILSSKKLLLSDSGFYLCAWSVGDGAQGTQYFGPGTRLLVL.

The rearrangement uses TRBV9 and TRBJ2-7; D possibly corresponds to TRBD2 (6 bases). The CDR3 totals 12 residues. The V end lost 4 bases, the J end lost 3 bases, and 8 bases lay between the germline ends. Germline CDR1 is SGDLS and CDR2 is YYNGEE. The CDR3 DNA is TGTGCCAGCAGCCCTAGCGACTACGAGCAGTACTTC. Protein sequence: CASSPSDYEQYF.

This clone appeared a single time. The rearrangement uses TRBV7-3 and TRBJ2-3, with 7 bases that match TRBD1. Germline CDR1 SGHTA, CDR2 FQGTGA. The CDR3 covers 15 residues. J gave up 3 bases and V 5 bases, and 8 bases lay outside the gene matches. The CDR3 loop reads CASSLTGAGTDTQYF. In DNA, the CDR3 is TGTGCCAGCAGCCTTACAGGGGCTGGGACAGATACGCAGTATTTT.

Details on this clone: Other DNA sequences in the sample encode the same CDR3. The CDR3 nucleotides read TGTGCCAGTTCCCCAGGGGCCTCCTACGAGCAGTACTTC. This codes for CASSPGASYEQYF. The chain links TRBV19 to TRBJ2-7; D is perhaps TRBD1 (6 bases). Germline CDR1 is LNHDA and CDR2 is SQIVND (reference sequence). The V end was cut by 8 bases, the J end by 0 bases, with 11 bases between. The CDR3 is 13 amino acids.

The V call is TRBV7-5, the J call TRBJ2-7; the D segment call TRBD2 is taken from the table without a DNA check. TRBV7-5 is listed as a pseudogene. CDR3 length: 13 residues. CDR3 region: CAIPGTPPYEQYF. For the CDR3, the DNA is TGTGCCATCCCCGGGACTCCTCCCTACGAGCAGTACTTC.

This chain uses TRBV13 with TRBJ2-3; 7 bases match TRBD2. Trimming at V came to 4 bases and at J to 0 bases, leaving 7 bases not matched to a gene. This CDR3 has 16 residues. CDR1 is PRHDT and CDR2 is FYEKMQ in the germline V gene (reference sequence). The CDR3 sequence is CASSSVLSGSTDTQYF. In nucleotides, the CDR3 is TGTGCCAGCAGCTCCGTCCTTAGCGGGAGCACAGATACGCAGTATTTT.

V and J are TRBV4-3 and TRBJ2-3, with a weak D call TRBD2 (5 bases). V gave up 3 bases and J gave up 3 bases, with 10 bases separating them. The CDR3 is 14 amino acids. Germline lookup yields CDR1 LGHNA and CDR2 YSLEER. The CDR3 spells CASSHGGLTDTQYF. CDR3 DNA sequence: TGCGCCAGCAGCCACGGTGGACTGACAGATACGCAGTATTTT.

In regard to this clone: The sample carries other DNA sequences with the same CDR3. The chain recombines TRBV5-1 with TRBJ2-7; 9 bases map to TRBD1. The V gene's germline CDR1 is SGHRS and CDR2 YFSETQ. J lost 3 bases, V lost 5 bases, and 0 bases had no gene match. CDR3 length: 12 residues. The CDR3 protein is CASRDRGYEQYF. CDR3 nucleotides: TGCGCCAGCAGGGACAGGGGCTACGAGCAGTACTTC.

This rearrangement joins TRBV4-1 to TRBJ1-5, with a possible D match to TRBD1 (5 bases). The germline V gene has CDR1 MGHRA and CDR2 YSYEKL. With 0 bases removed from V and 6 bases from J, the gap between germline ends came to 9 bases. The CDR3 consists of 14 residues. CDR3 coding DNA: TGCGCCAGCAGCCAAGACCGGGACGCTCAGCCCCAGCATTTT. This sequence encodes CASSQDRDAQPQHF.

The chain combines TRBV5-6 with TRBJ1-1, with a weak D call TRBD1 (5 bases). CDR3 length: 12 amino acids. The germline V and J ends were trimmed by 0 bases and 6 bases, with 6 bases remaining between them. Germline CDR1 and CDR2: SGHDT and YYEEEE. The CDR3 coding sequence is TGTGCCAGCAGCTTGGTCAGGGCTGAAGCTTTCTTT. The encoded protein is CASSLVRAEAFF.

The chain uses TRBV29-1 and TRBJ2-1; weak D call: TRBD2 (5 bases). Germline assignment: CDR1 SQVTM and CDR2 ANQGSEA. The CDR3 loop spans 10 amino acids. Trimming pared 4 bases from V and 8 bases from J, leaving 6 bases between. CDR3 in amino acids: CSVVEDEQFF. In DNA, the CDR3 is TGCAGCGTTGTGGAGGATGAGCAGTTCTTC.

The rearrangement joins TRBV27 to TRBJ2-7, with 7 bases matching TRBD1. The V gene end was trimmed by 4 bases and the J gene end by 3 bases; junction bases not matched to a gene: 6. Germline-derived CDR1 and CDR2 are MNHEY and SMNVEV (reference sequence). The CDR3 extends over 14 amino acids. CDR3 region: CASSSGTDGYEQYF. The CDR3 bases are TGTGCCAGCAGTTCGGGGACAGACGGCTACGAGCAGTACTTC.

The rearrangement joins TRBV6-1 to TRBJ2-5, with 7 bases aligning to TRBD1. The CDR3 covers 13 residues. Germline CDR1 MNHNS, CDR2 SASEGT. The V and J ends lost 6 bases and 5 bases, in that order; junction bases with no gene match: 6. The CDR3 sequence is CASRPQGWETQYF. Written as DNA, the CDR3 is TGTGCCAGCAGGCCACAGGGGTGGGAGACCCAGTACTTC.

As for this clone: Other DNA variants within this sample encode the same CDR3. The V and J genes are TRBV29-1 and TRBJ2-1; 13 positions match TRBD2. The CDR3 totals 15 residues. CDR1 is SQVTM, CDR2 ANQGSEA, per germline. The ends lost 3 bases at V and 2 bases at J; junction bases unmatched: 1. The CDR3 loop is CSVEGLAGTYNEQFF. CDR3 bases: TGCAGCGTTGAGGGACTAGCGGGGACCTACAATGAGCAGTTCTTC.

The V and J genes are TRBV6-6 and TRBJ2-7, with D perhaps being TRBD1 or TRBD2 (5 bases each). Trimming shortened V by 2 bases and J by 3 bases, and 11 bases separated the two germline ends. The CDR3 extends over 14 amino acids. The V gene's germline CDR1 is MNHNY and CDR2 SVGAGI (reference sequence). CDR3 coding DNA: TGTGCCAGCAGTTACCCGGGACGGGTCTACGAGCAGTACTTC. Protein product: CASSYPGRVYEQYF.

This clone appeared once. The sample contains more than one DNA sequence encoding this CDR3. The J gene is TRBJ2-7, the V gene TRBV11-2; 9 positions agree with TRBD1. With 1 base clipped from V and 3 bases from J, the junction kept 1 base outside the gene matches. CDR1 is SGHAT and CDR2 is FQNNGV in the germline V gene. CDR3 length: 14 amino acids. The CDR3 region is CASSLGQGDYEQYF. The CDR3 DNA is TGTGCCAGCAGCTTAGGACAGGGGGACTACGAGCAGTACTTC. Full variable domain (rest looked up from reference TRBV11-2 and TRBJ2-7): EAGVAQSPRYKIIEKRQSVAFWCNPISGHATLYWYQQILGQGPKLLIQFQNNGVVDDSQLPKDRFSAERLKGVDSTLKIQPAKLEDSAVYLCASSLGQGDYEQYFGPGTRLTVT.

This chain joins TRBV27 and TRBJ1-1, with 9 bases matching TRBD1. Trimming removed 5 bases from V and 3 bases from J; junction bases left unmatched: 7. This CDR3 spans 15 amino acids. In germline, CDR1 is MNHEY, CDR2 SMNVEV (reference sequence). CDR3 sequence (DNA): TGTGCCAGCAGTATATTGGGACAGGGAGACACTGAAGCTTTCTTT. Amino acid sequence: CASSILGQGDTEAFF.

This rearrangement joins TRBV4-1 to TRBJ2-2; D uncertain. Looked up from germline, CDR1 is MGHRA and CDR2 is YSYEKL. V lost 6 bases to trimming and J lost 2 bases, with 16 bases between them. The CDR3 has 16 amino acids. The CDR3 bases are TGCGCCAGCAGTACAGAGGTCAAAGAAAACACCGGGGAGCTGTTTTTT. This translates into CASSTEVKENTGELFF.

The chain carries TRBV20-1 and TRBJ1-1; no clear D gene. Germline CDR1 and CDR2: DFQATT and SNEGSKA (reference sequence). Trimming stripped 7 bases from V and 2 bases from J, with 8 bases between. The CDR3 sequence is 11 residues long. The CDR3: CSVIVNTEAFF. CDR3 DNA sequence: TGCAGTGTGATAGTAAACACTGAAGCTTTCTTT.